The 16 T cell receptor beta chains listed next were all sequenced from one sample in a study of molecular identifiers for immune sequencing clone quantification. TCRdb re-called the PCR reads through MiXCR, storing one row per CDR3 protein. Here the sample spans around 470,000 distinct CDR3 sequences, around 23% being singletons. The material sequenced was naive CD8+ T cells from blood, with Jurkat cell RNA spiked in. Subset meaning: FACS-sorted CD8+CD4-CCR7+CD45RA+ naive T cells. The source of these receptors is a human donor in good health. Some libraries in this study had Jurkat cell RNA spiked in.

V gene TRBV6-2 or TRBV6-3 combines with J gene TRBJ2-7, with 7 bases matching TRBD1. Germline V gene lookup returns CDR1 MNHEY and CDR2 SVGEGT. The length of the CDR3 is 13 residues. The ends lost 1 base at V and 7 bases at J; junction bases unmatched: 4. The CDR3 bases are TGTGCCAGCAGTTACTGGGCAGGGGGTGAGCAGTACTTC. This sequence encodes CASSYWAGGEQYF.

On this clonotype: Germline is not matched at one junction end, which may reflect a read error. The chain recombines TRBV4-3 with TRBJ2-5, with D perhaps TRBD2 (6 bases). The CDR3 spans 15 residues. Germline-derived CDR1 and CDR2 are LGHNA and YSLEER. The CDR3 sequence: CACSQDAGLQETQYF. The CDR3 bases are TGCGCCTGCAGCCAAGATGCGGGGCTCCAAGAGACCCAGTACTTC.

This clonotype has a handful of counts. The chain recombines TRBV9 with TRBJ1-4, with 7 bases fitting TRBD1. With V trimmed by 4 bases and J by 7 bases, 19 bases remained unmatched. CDR3 length: 18 residues. CDR1 and CDR2 from the germline V gene are SGDLS and YYNGEE. The CDR3 DNA sequence: TGTGCCAGCAGCCCCCAGACCGGGACAGAGCCAGACGGTGAAAAACTGTTTTTT. Its protein is CASSPQTGTEPDGEKLFF.

With respect to this clonotype: The junction departs from germline at one end; a sequencing error may be responsible. The chain uses TRBV11-2 and TRBJ2-5; 13 nucleotides align to TRBD2. This CDR3 has 15 amino acids. The germline V gene encodes CDR1 SGHAT and CDR2 FQNNGV. The CDR3 bases are TGTGCCAGCAGCGTACTAGCGGGAGGGTGGGAGACCCGGTACTTC. This translates into CASSVLAGGWETRYF.

This clonotype has just a few counts. The rearrangement joins TRBV11-2 to TRBJ2-1; D unclear. The CDR3 loop spans 16 amino acids. V was shortened by 1 base and J by 0 bases, with 10 bases between the two germline ends. Germline-derived CDR1 and CDR2 are SGHAT and FQNNGV. CDR3 nucleotides: TGTGCCAGCAGCTTAGGGACCCAGAGCTCCTACAATGAGCAGTTCTTC. Amino acids: CASSLGTQSSYNEQFF.

A few counts support this clonotype. The chain employs TRBV28 and TRBJ2-1; D is unresolved. This CDR3 spans 15 amino acids. The germline gives CDR1 MDHEN, CDR2 SYDVKM. Trimming stripped 1 base from V and 4 bases from J, with 11 bases between. DNA for the CDR3: TGTGCCAGCAGTTTATTTTTAGGAAGGTACAATGAGCAGTTCTTC. Protein sequence: CASSLFLGRYNEQFF.

This rearrangement joins TRBV4-3 to TRBJ2-7; D may be TRBD1 (6 bases). Germline values: CDR1 LGHNA, CDR2 YSLEER. The V gene lost 0 bases and the J gene lost 3 bases, with 12 bases spanning the gap. CDR3 length: 15 residues. For the CDR3, the DNA is TGCGCCAGCAGCCAAGAACGGCAGGGGATCTACGAGCAGTACTTC. It is translated as CASSQERQGIYEQYF.

This clonotype occurred many times. The chain joins TRBV7-2 to TRBJ2-3, with 10 bases lining up with TRBD2. Germline V lookup: CDR1 SGHTA, CDR2 FQGNSA. V was pared by 10 bases and J by 3 bases, with 13 bases of the junction left unmatched. The CDR3 extends over 16 amino acids. CDR3 in amino acids: CATWASGGGSTDTQYF. In DNA, the CDR3 is TGTGCCACCTGGGCTAGCGGGGGCGGTTCAACAGATACGCAGTATTTT.

This clonotype was detected ten times or more. V is TRBV20-1 and J is TRBJ1-1; a weak D match, TRBD1 (5 bases). Trimming removed 3 bases at V and 5 bases at J, with 13 bases between. Germline CDR1 reads DFQATT; CDR2 reads SNEGSKA (reference sequence). The CDR3 covers 13 residues. The CDR3 is CSASAGRYTEAFF. In nucleotides, the CDR3 is TGCAGTGCTAGTGCAGGGAGGTATACTGAAGCTTTCTTT.

The chain links TRBV20-1 to TRBJ2-3; 14 bases match TRBD2. This CDR3 is built from 19 residues. Germline CDR1 DFQATT, CDR2 SNEGSKA (reference sequence). V lost 0 bases and J lost 2; bases outside the gene matches: 10. In nucleotides, the CDR3 is TGCAGTGCTAGAGAAGGACTAGCGGGGGGACGGCCAATCACAGATACGCAGTATTTT. As protein: CSAREGLAGGRPITDTQYF.

With respect to this clonotype: A read error may explain this, as a much larger clone is one base away. The J gene is TRBJ1-5, the V gene TRBV27; D not resolved. The CDR3 covers 15 residues. The V and J ends lost 3 bases and 4 bases respectively, with 13 bases between them. CDR1 is MNHEY, CDR2 SMNVEV, per germline (reference sequence). As DNA, the CDR3 is TGTGCCAGCAGTTTTTGGTCGGGGAAAAATCAGCCCCAGCATTTT. Translated, it gives CASSFWSGKNQPQHF.

There are a few counts of this clonotype. The J gene is TRBJ2-5, the V gene TRBV7-6, with D maybe TRBD2 (6 bases). Deletions cut 5 bases from V and 4 bases from J, with 20 bases between. This CDR3 region has 16 residues. Per the germline V gene, CDR1 is SGHVS and CDR2 is FNYEAQ. CDR3 loop: CASSPSASGGGETQYF. CDR3 bases: TGTGCCAGCAGCCCTAGCGCCTCTGGGGGAGGAGAGACCCAGTACTTC.

The chain recombines TRBV19 with TRBJ1-3; D unclear. The CDR3 runs to 14 residues. Germline assignment: CDR1 LNHDA and CDR2 SQIVND (reference sequence). Trimming shortened V by 4 bases and J by 0 bases, and 7 bases separated the two germline ends. CDR3 in DNA: TGTGCCAGTAGTAATGGAATCTCTGGAAACACCATATATTTT. Protein product: CASSNGISGNTIYF.

This rearrangement joins TRBV6-5 to TRBJ2-6; TRBD2 is a possible D gene (6 bases). Germline V gives CDR1 MNHEY, CDR2 SVGAGI. V was shortened by 6 bases and J by 0 bases, with 15 bases between the two germline ends. The CDR3 contains 17 residues. The CDR3 bases are TGTGCCAGCAGCCGGGACTTGATTCCCTCTGGGGCCAACGTCCTGACTTTC. Its translation: CASSRDLIPSGANVLTF.

This chain connects TRBV21-1 to TRBJ2-1; the table's D call, TRBD1, was not checked against the DNA. TRBV21-1 is listed as a pseudogene. This CDR3 has 18 residues. The CDR3 sequence: CASSIVDRLSGNLAEQFF. The CDR3 nucleotides are TGTGCCAGCAGCATAGTTGACAGGCTGTCGGGAAACCTGGCCGAGCAGTTCTTC.

A few counts support this clonotype. The chain uses TRBV11-2 and TRBJ2-1; TRBD2 agrees at 10 bases. Germline CDR1 reads SGHAT; CDR2 reads FQNNGV. V gave up 2 bases and J gave up 2 bases; unmatched junction bases: 9. The CDR3 has 18 amino acids. Written as DNA, the CDR3 is TGTGCCAGCAGCTTACAAGCGGGGGGGTGGATGGCCTACAATGAGCAGTTCTTC. It specifies CASSLQAGGWMAYNEQFF.